Following are 20 T cell receptor beta chains from one sample sequenced in a study of CD8+CD57+ T cells in acquired aplastic anemia. CDR3 and TCR beta VDJ profiling relied on a genomic DNA template. TCRdb used MiXCR to reprocess the reads, holding one entry per CDR3 protein. The sample yields 450,000 to 550,000 distinct CDR3 sequences, around 33% seen once. Selection for sequencing was limited to patients who had shown CD8+CD57+ cell expansion by flow cytometry. What was sequenced was sorted CD4+, CD8+, or CD8+CD57+ T cells (not recorded which) from PBMCs. These receptors all stem from a human donor with aplastic anemia.

This clonotype was seen ten or more times. This chain links TRBV10-1 with TRBJ1-1, with a weak D call TRBD1 (5 bases). Trimming took off 8 bases at V and 3 bases at J, with 13 bases between the two ends. CDR1 is WNHNN and CDR2 is SYGVQD in the germline V gene (reference sequence). This CDR3 contains 13 residues. This CDR3 reads CASARGQYTEAFF. The DNA for the CDR3 is TGCGCCAGCGCCCGGGGCCAATACACTGAAGCTTTCTTT.

The chain couples TRBV4-1 to TRBJ2-1, with 12 bases aligning to TRBD2. There are 18 residues in the CDR3. Per the germline V gene, CDR1 is MGHRA and CDR2 is YSYEKL. Unmatched junction bases numbered 10, after V lost 3 bases and J lost 4 bases. CDR3 DNA: TGCGCCAGCAGCCACGGACTAGCGGGAACCACCCGATACAATGAGCAGTTCTTC. Its translation: CASSHGLAGTTRYNEQFF.

Ten or more counts support this clonotype. This chain joins TRBV5-1 and TRBJ2-7; TRBD2 aligns across 16 bases. The junction had 6 bases not matched to a gene; V was cut back by 4 bases and J by 8 bases. Germline lookup yields CDR1 SGHRS and CDR2 YFSETQ. The CDR3 is 15 residues long. CDR3 in amino acids: CASSPGTSGREKQYF. The CDR3 DNA reads TGCGCCAGCAGCCCAGGGACTAGCGGGAGGGAGAAGCAGTACTTC.

This clonotype has at least ten counts. V is TRBV4-3 and J is TRBJ1-2; the D is unclear. From germline, CDR1 is LGHNA and CDR2 YSLEER. This CDR3 has 14 amino acids. Between the trimmed V and J ends, which lost 0 bases and 5 bases, there was a span of 10 bases. CDR3 loop: CASSQDHGRYGYTF. DNA of the CDR3: TGCGCCAGCAGCCAAGATCACGGGAGGTATGGCTACACCTTC.

This clonotype was found a few times. V usage is TRBV12-5 and J usage is TRBJ1-3; unclear D gene. The CDR3 runs 12 residues. V gave up 6 bases and J gave up 4 bases, with 7 bases separating them. Germline-derived CDR1 and CDR2 are LGHNT and FRNRAP. The CDR3 DNA follows: TGTGCTAGTGGAGCTCAGGGAAACACCATATATTTT. Translated, it gives CASGAQGNTIYF.

The chain carries TRBV2 and TRBJ2-7; D gene ambiguous. V gave up 6 bases and J gave up 2 bases, with 11 bases separating them. CDR1 SNHLY and CDR2 FYNNEI come from the germline V gene. CDR3 length: 13 amino acids. The CDR3 nucleotides are TGTGCCAGCAGCTTTCAGAGCCCCTACGAGCAGTACTTC. Amino acids: CASSFQSPYEQYF. Full variable domain (rest looked up from reference TRBV2 and TRBJ2-7): EPEVTQTPSHQVTQMGQEVILRCVPISNHLYFYWYRQILGQKVEFLVSFYNNEISEKSEIFDDQFSVERPDGSNFTLKIRSTKLEDSAMYFCASSFQSPYEQYFGPGTRLTVT.

At least ten counts were recorded for this clonotype. This chain uses TRBV10-3 with TRBJ2-1; D remains unclear. The CDR3 sequence is 14 residues long. CDR1 ENHRY and CDR2 SYGVKD come from the germline V gene. Trimming stripped 1 base from V and 7 bases from J, with 11 bases between. Here the CDR3 DNA reads TGTGCCATCAGTGAGTTCATCTCGAGGAATGAGCAGTTCTTC. Translated, it gives CAISEFISRNEQFF.

The chain joins TRBV2 to TRBJ1-1; D perhaps matches TRBD1 (5 bases). Germline V lookup: CDR1 SNHLY, CDR2 FYNNEI. CDR3 length: 14 amino acids. The germline V and J ends were trimmed by 6 bases and 0 bases, with 11 bases remaining between them. The chain's CDR3 is CASRLGRLNTEAFF. CDR3 sequence (DNA): TGTGCCAGCAGACTGGGACGGCTGAACACTGAAGCTTTCTTT.

This clonotype appeared many times. The chain combines TRBV29-1 with TRBJ2-7, with D maybe TRBD2 (5 bases). Germline V gives CDR1 SQVTM, CDR2 ANQGSEA. V was clipped by 3 bases and J by 5 bases, with 11 bases between them. The CDR3 is 12 residues long. CDR3 residues: CSVERIGDEQYF. The CDR3 nucleotides read TGCAGCGTTGAGAGGATCGGGGACGAGCAGTACTTC.

With respect to this clonotype: This may stem from a read error, because a much larger clone lies one nucleotide away. The rearrangement joins TRBV16 to TRBJ2-7; D gene unclear. There are 15 residues in the CDR3. Per the germline V gene, CDR1 is KGHSY and CDR2 is FQNENV. The V gene lost 8 bases and the J gene lost 3 bases, with 20 bases spanning the gap. In DNA form, the CDR3 reads TGTGCCAGCGGCAATTGGGATCAGATGCACTACGAGCAGTACTTC. Its protein is CASGNWDQMHYEQYF.

The V and J genes are TRBV10-3 and TRBJ2-2, with D possibly being TRBD1 or TRBD2 (5 bases each). The V end was cut by 2 bases, the J end by 3 bases, with 10 bases between. This CDR3 is 15 amino acids long. The germline V gene has CDR1 ENHRY and CDR2 SYGVKD. CDR3 region: CAISEGGFDTGELFF. The CDR3 nucleotides read TGTGCCATCAGTGAGGGGGGTTTCGACACCGGGGAGCTGTTTTTT.

The J gene is TRBJ2-6, the V gene TRBV5-4; D tentatively fits TRBD1 or TRBD2 (5 bases each). The CDR3 contains 17 residues. Trimming pared 1 base from V and 0 bases from J, leaving 11 bases between. The germline CDR1 and CDR2 sequences are SGHNT and YYREEE (reference sequence). The CDR3 sequence: CASSLQGVLSGANVLTF. The DNA of the CDR3 is TGTGCCAGCAGCTTGCAGGGAGTCCTCTCTGGGGCCAACGTCCTGACTTTC.

Turning to this clonotype: A single base separates this from a much larger clone, so it may be a read error. The chain couples TRBV2 to TRBJ2-3; the D gene is possibly TRBD2 (5 bases). This CDR3 spans 14 amino acids. CDR1 is SNHLY, CDR2 FYNNEI, per germline. CDR3 nucleotides: TGTGCCAGCAGTCCCCGGACTGGCACAGATACGCAGTGTTTT. Its protein product is CASSPRTGTDTQCF.

This clonotype was detected many times. This rearrangement joins TRBV11-2 to TRBJ2-7; TRBD2 matches 7 bases. The J segment lost 0 bases and the V segment lost 2 bases, leaving 13 bases of the junction unmatched. From germline, CDR1 is SGHAT and CDR2 FQNNGV. This CDR3 has 18 amino acids. The CDR3 spells CASSLMAAGRGPSYEQYF. The CDR3 region has the DNA TGTGCCAGCAGCTTAATGGCAGCGGGAAGGGGCCCCTCCTACGAGCAGTACTTC.

The J gene is TRBJ2-4, the V gene TRBV25-1; possibly TRBD2 for D (5 bases). This CDR3 contains 14 residues. Germline values: CDR1 MGHDK, CDR2 SYGVNS. Trimming left V 6 bases short and J 3 bases short, with 12 bases between. CDR3 bases: TGTGCCAGCAGATCGGGATGGGGCAAAAACATTCAGTACTTC. It encodes CASRSGWGKNIQYF.

The chain carries TRBV10-1 and TRBJ2-4, with 8 bases lining up with TRBD1. Trimming cost V 5 bases and J 3 bases; bases outside gene matches: 6. Germline lookup yields CDR1 WNHNN and CDR2 SYGVQD (reference sequence). This CDR3 region has 15 residues. The CDR3 sequence is CASSPDRGGKNIQYF. The CDR3, as DNA: TGCGCCAGCAGTCCAGACAGGGGAGGCAAAAACATTCAGTACTTC.

A note on this clonotype: A junction boundary mismatches the germline segment, possibly from a read error. The V call is TRBV2, the J call TRBJ1-2; a possible D gene is TRBD1 (5 bases). There are 11 residues in the CDR3. Germline assignment: CDR1 SNHLY and CDR2 FYNNEI. The chain's CDR3 is CASSDRQPPSF. The CDR3, as DNA: TGTGCCAGCAGTGATAGACAGCCTCCAAGCTTC.

The chain carries TRBV6-9 and TRBJ1-1; 9 nucleotides line up with TRBD1. Germline lookup yields CDR1 MNHGY and CDR2 SVAAGI. The CDR3 runs to 17 residues. The trim removed 1 base at V and 4 bases at J, leaving 10 bases unmatched. The CDR3 reads CASSYWTGVKSGTEAFF. As DNA, the CDR3 is TGTGCCAGCAGTTATTGGACAGGGGTGAAGAGTGGCACTGAAGCTTTCTTT.

This clonotype was counted many times. The chain joins TRBV7-3 to TRBJ2-3, with D maybe TRBD1 (6 bases). Trimming took off 5 bases at V and 6 bases at J, with 12 bases between the two ends. CDR1 is SGHTA and CDR2 is FQGTGA in the germline V gene. This CDR3 is built from 13 residues. The CDR3 reads CASSPQGSDTQYF. The CDR3 nucleotides are TGTGCCAGCAGCCCACAGGGATCGGATACGCAGTATTTT. Drawing the rest from reference TRBV7-3 and TRBJ2-3, the complete variable domain is GAGVSQTPSNKVTEKGKYVELRCDPISGHTALYWYRQSLGQGPEFLIYFQGTGAADDSGLPNDRFFAVRPEGSVSTLKIQRTERGDSAVYLCASSPQGSDTQYFGPGTRLTVL.

V gene TRBV7-6 combines with J gene TRBJ2-1; no firm D call. Trimming cost V 3 bases and J 4 bases, with 7 bases left between them. The germline V gene has CDR1 SGHVS and CDR2 FNYEAQ. The CDR3 has 13 amino acids. The CDR3 coding sequence is TGTGCCAGCAGCTTTGCCGATTACAATGAGCAGTTCTTC. Translating it yields CASSFADYNEQFF.